This TCR beta chain was captured by sequencing in a study of early T cells in non-severe SARS-CoV-2 infection. Study information: Bulk RNA from unsorted whole blood was sequenced; chains were unpaired.

Trimming at V came to 6 bases and at J to 6 bases, leaving 16 bases not matched to a gene. The CDR3 has 17 residues. This clonotype was seen a few times. One entry per CDR3 protein results from TCRdb running MiXCR on the 5' RACE reads. The repertoire holds some 57,000 distinct CDR3 sequences, approximately 7.6% seen once, with roughly 4.2% in the top ten. The TCR sequence derives from an adult who was a healthcare worker with PCR-confirmed SARS-CoV-2 infection or an uninfected control (not recorded which). The sample was whole blood. The V and J genes are TRBV12-3 or TRBV12-4 and TRBJ2-1; 8 nucleotides match TRBD1. CDR3 region: CASSPDRGRSIFNEQFF. CDR3 sequence (DNA): TGTGCCAGCAGCCCCGACAGGGGCCGATCCATCTTCAATGAGCAGTTCTTC.